The subject of this entry is one T cell receptor (beta chain). Its cognate antigen has yet to be identified. No base-level quality is on record; no much larger clone is a single base apart. A cohort of about 27 patients with locally advanced or metastatic urothelial carcinoma, treated at Memorial Sloan Kettering on a trial protocol, was included. Peripheral blood mononuclear cells were collected from each patient pretreatment and during treatment, giving between 1 and 8 total time points per patient. The Qiagen DNeasy Blood extraction kit was used to purify genomic DNA from total PBMCs and tumor samples. PBMCs were collected pretreatment and during treatment, and were isolated and stored as previously described. The data originate from a study of PD-L1 blockade in urothelial cancer listed by TCRdb under 2017. Notes on the research overall: All patients started therapy around 2014 and received atezolizumab 1,200 mg intravenously every 3 weeks. Roughly ten patients achieved durable clinical benefit and 20 did not. Pretreatment tumor samples and matched peripheral blood, collected serially before and after atezolizumab treatment, underwent TCR sequencing. Blood samples were analyzed 3 weeks after the start of treatment (second dose) and 6 weeks after the start of treatment. About nine tenths of the roughly 30 patients were males with bladder-origin urothelial cancer, and about 65% of the 29 reported a prior smoking history. A median of about 150,000 T cells and around 81,000 unique TCRs was obtained from blood samples, and a median clonality of 0.080 was observed. Progression-free survival longer than 6 months counted as durable clinical benefit, and TCR features were additionally tested against both progression-free and overall survival. An ECOG performance status of 0 or 1 was recorded for the patients, and 0 to 3 prior chemotherapy regimens had been received by the patients. The study, an exploratory multi-omic analysis, examined somatic, immune and clinical correlates of response to PD-L1 blockade with atezolizumab in urothelial cancer. Under 30 patients had pretreatment blood TCR-seq, some 25 had at least one posttreatment blood collection, and some 25 had tumor TCR-seq. Whole exome sequencing and RNA sequencing of pretreatment tumors were performed alongside TCR sequencing in the same patients.

Each PCR received spiked-in synthetic TCR analog templates so that absolute template abundance could be estimated from read counts. The immunoSEQ assay was used to amplify TCRbeta CDR3 regions from genomic DNA with bias-controlled V and J gene primers. Sequencing of rearranged TCRbeta segments was performed at approximately 20X coverage. For the original study's pipeline: Sequencing errors were corrected by clustering and CDR3s were annotated against IMGT to assign V, D and J genes. Downstream analyses used only productive TCRbeta rearrangements and left out out-of-frame or stop-codon sequences. Clonality was calculated as one minus the Shannon entropy normalized by the log of the number of unique productive sequences. Fisher's exact test with Benjamini-Hochberg correction, using a cutoff of adjusted p below 0.01, was how clones that differed between time points or between blood and tumor were identified. Sourced from immuneACCESS, this table was stored by TCRdb with only in-frame sequences that have V and J called. A share of the clones is absent; for the studies checked, an unresolved V gene accounts for under half, and the remainder has no known explanation. V, J and clone size reflect that table, while D and trimming were determined from the DNA. The sample table shows more than 15,000 clones, and about 90% are seen once. The ten largest clones capture less than 6.5% of the sample.

At the junction V is shortened by 3 bases and J by 4 bases; bases outside the gene matches: 5. The CDR3 goes from the cysteine to the phenylalanine over 14 residues. The DNA shown is the 42-base CDR3, in frame from base 1. CDR1 and CDR2 are drawn from the germline V gene: SGHTA, FQGNSA. What the authors observed across the whole study: Because the sample size was small (n = 29) and many of the analyses were exploratory, the results are meant to be hypothesis-generating. Among patients with durable benefit, tumor-associated TCR clones showed greater expansion in peripheral blood 3 weeks after treatment started (n = 22, p = 0.022). A pretreatment peripheral blood TCR clonality below the median was linked to improved progression-free and overall survival.

This specimen was PBMCs, taken around atezolizumab (anti-PD-L1) treatment. The clonotype was recovered from a man over 45 with urothelial cancer. The chain couples TRBV7-2 to TRBJ1-2; TRBD1 fits 7 bases in the junction. This receptor has the CDR3 CASSLGQTLYGYTF. The DNA sequence is TGTGCCAGCAGCTTGGGACAGACACTCTATGGCTACACCTTC. With the rest looked up from the reference TRBV7-2 and TRBJ1-2 genes rather than sequenced, the full variable domain is GAGVSQSPSNKVTEKGKDVELRCDPISGHTALYWYRQSLGQGLEFLIYFQGNSAPDKSGLPSDRFSAERTGGSVSTLTIQRTQQEDSAVYLCASSLGQTLYGYTFGSGTRLTVV.